This T cell receptor (beta chain) originates from a study of spatial heterogeneity in lung cancer. Study-level background: Tumor-region TCR transcript counts correlated strongly with a T cell module score from matched bulk RNA-seq.

Whole-study findings and limits: The study found that expanded intratumoral alpha and beta TCR counts tracked tumor mutation counts.

In the library, each TCR cDNA molecule bore its own unique molecular identifier. One entry per CDR3 protein, called by TCRdb with MiXCR from the 5' RACE reads. The sample records over 10,000 distinct CDR3 sequences, under 4% being singletons. This clonotype was seen a few times. What it binds is not known. Time point: sample taken at primary tumor resection. The cohort: approximately 66 early-stage, untreated non-small cell lung cancer patients. Whole RNA came from tumor, nontumor lung or frozen PBMC and was sequenced without being sorted. The sequenced sample was lung tumor tissue, obtained at surgery. The TCR was taken from a male donor with early-stage non-small cell lung cancer.

The CDR3 protein is CASRDGAGCNYGYTF. CDR3 DNA: TGTGCCAGCAGGGACGGGGCAGGGTGTAACTATGGCTACACCTTC. The V call is TRBV6-6, the J call TRBJ1-2; perhaps TRBD1 as D (5 bases). CDR1 and CDR2 from the germline V gene are MNHNY and SVGAGI (reference sequence). The CDR3 totals 15 residues. V was cut by 6 bases and J by 1 base, with 15 bases left in between.